This T cell receptor beta chain was profiled in a study of T cell repertoires in cytomegalovirus infection. Study-wide findings and caveats: The cumulative frequency of public TCR beta families distinguished individuals who carried CMV together with the relevant HLA.

Each CDR3 protein gets one entry after TCRdb re-called the reads with MiXCR. The data hold approximately 100,000 distinct CDR3 sequences, with less than 30% observed a single time. With respect to this clonotype: Antigen: not known.

The TCR originated in a human donor in good health (CMV status not recorded). Some clones in this sample may be carry-over from other donors' samples. The specimen comprised CD8+ T cells from cultured PBMCs, sampled from culture after CMV antigen stimulation.

In DNA form, the CDR3 reads TGCAGTGCTGAGCCGGGACAGGGGCCCTACGAGCAGTACTTC. Protein sequence: CSAEPGQGPYEQYF. This chain uses TRBV20-1 with TRBJ2-7; TRBD1 agrees at 10 bases. The length of the CDR3 is 14 residues. CDR1 and CDR2 from the germline V gene are DFQATT and SNEGSKA (reference sequence). Germline trimming cut 5 bases from V and 2 bases from J; bases unmatched to any gene: 6.